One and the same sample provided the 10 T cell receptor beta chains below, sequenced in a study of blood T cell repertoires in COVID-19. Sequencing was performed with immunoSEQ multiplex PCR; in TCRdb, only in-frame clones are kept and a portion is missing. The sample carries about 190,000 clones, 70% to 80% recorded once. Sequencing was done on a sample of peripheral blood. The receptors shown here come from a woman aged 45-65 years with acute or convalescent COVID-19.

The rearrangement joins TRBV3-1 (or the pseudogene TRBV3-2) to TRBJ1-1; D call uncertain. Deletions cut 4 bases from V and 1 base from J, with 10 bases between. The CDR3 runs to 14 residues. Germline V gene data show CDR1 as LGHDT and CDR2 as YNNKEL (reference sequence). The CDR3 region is CASSPPSPNTEAFF. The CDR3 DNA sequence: TGTGCCAGCAGCCCCCCGAGCCCGAACACTGAAGCTTTCTTT.

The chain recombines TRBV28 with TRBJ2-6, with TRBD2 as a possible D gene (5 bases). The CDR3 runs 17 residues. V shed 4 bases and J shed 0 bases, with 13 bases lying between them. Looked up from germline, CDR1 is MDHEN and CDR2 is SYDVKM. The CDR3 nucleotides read TGTGCCAGCAGTTCCGCGGGCTCCCGCTCTGGGGCCAACGTCCTGACTTTC. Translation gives CASSSAGSRSGANVLTF.

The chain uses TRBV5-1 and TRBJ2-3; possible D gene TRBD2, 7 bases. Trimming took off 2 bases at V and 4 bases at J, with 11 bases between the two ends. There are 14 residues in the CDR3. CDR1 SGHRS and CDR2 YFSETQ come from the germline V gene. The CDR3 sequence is CASSLFGGPDTQYF. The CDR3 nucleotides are TGCGCCAGCAGCTTATTCGGGGGGCCAGATACGCAGTATTTT.

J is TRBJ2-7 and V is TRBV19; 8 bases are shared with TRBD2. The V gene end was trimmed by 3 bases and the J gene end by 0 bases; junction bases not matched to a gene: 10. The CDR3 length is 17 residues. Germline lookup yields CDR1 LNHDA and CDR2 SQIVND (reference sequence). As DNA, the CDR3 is TGTGCCAGTAGTATTAAGGGGGTACTAGCGGCCTCCTACGAGCAGTACTTC. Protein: CASSIKGVLAASYEQYF.

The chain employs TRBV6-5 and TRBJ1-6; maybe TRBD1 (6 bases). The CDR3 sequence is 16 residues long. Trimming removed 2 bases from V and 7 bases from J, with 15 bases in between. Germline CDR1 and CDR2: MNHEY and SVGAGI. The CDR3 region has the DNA TGTGCCAGCAGTTACGGGGGGGGCGCGGGCAATTCACCCCTCCACTTT. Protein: CASSYGGGAGNSPLHF.

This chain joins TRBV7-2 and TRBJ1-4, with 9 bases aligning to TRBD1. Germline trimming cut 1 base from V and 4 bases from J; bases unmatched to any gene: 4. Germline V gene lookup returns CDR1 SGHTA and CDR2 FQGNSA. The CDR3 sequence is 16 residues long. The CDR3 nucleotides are TGTGCCAGCAGCTTAGACAGGGGGCGGGGTAATGAAAAACTGTTTTTT. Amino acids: CASSLDRGRGNEKLFF.

CDR3 sequence (DNA): TGTGCCAGTAGGCCGGGGACAGGGAATAGCAATCAGCCCCAGCATTTT. Residues: CASRPGTGNSNQPQHF. V is TRBV19 and J is TRBJ1-5; 9 nucleotides agree with TRBD1. Germline V lookup: CDR1 LNHDA, CDR2 SQIVND (reference sequence). This CDR3 is 16 amino acids long. J was trimmed by 0 bases and V by 6 bases; bases with no gene match: 6.

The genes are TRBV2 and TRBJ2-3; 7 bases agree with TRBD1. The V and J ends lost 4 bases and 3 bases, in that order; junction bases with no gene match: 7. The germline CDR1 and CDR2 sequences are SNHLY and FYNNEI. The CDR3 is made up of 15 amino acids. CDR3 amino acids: CASSVAQGYTDTQYF. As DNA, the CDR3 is TGTGCCAGCAGTGTAGCACAGGGGTATACAGATACGCAGTATTTT.

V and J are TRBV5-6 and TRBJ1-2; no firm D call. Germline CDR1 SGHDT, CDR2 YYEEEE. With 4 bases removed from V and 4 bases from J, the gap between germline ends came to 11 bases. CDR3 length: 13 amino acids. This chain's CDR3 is CASSTYGVYGYTF. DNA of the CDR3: TGTGCCAGCAGCACCTACGGGGTCTATGGCTACACCTTC.

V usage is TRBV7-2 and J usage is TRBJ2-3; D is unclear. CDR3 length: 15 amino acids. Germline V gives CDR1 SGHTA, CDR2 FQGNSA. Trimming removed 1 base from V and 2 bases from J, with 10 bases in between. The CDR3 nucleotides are TGTGCCAGCAGCTTAGAAGGCGGATTCACAGATACGCAGTATTTT. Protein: CASSLEGGFTDTQYF.